Listed below are T cell receptor beta chains from one sample, sequenced in a study of regulatory T cells in long-lasting Graves disease. TCRdb independently ran MiXCR on the multiplex PCR reads; one entry per CDR3 protein. The sample has approximately 400,000 distinct CDR3 sequences, approximately 15% seen once. These same data were also listed under a study on T cells in Graves' hyperthyroidism and ophthalmopathy.

The specimen comprised peripheral blood mononuclear cells (PBMCs), sampled at new diagnosis, from a patient treated with antithyroid drugs. These TCRs come from a woman younger than 45 with Graves disease. Each CDR3 is given with its conserved first and last residue. Each record gives: D gene, J gene, clone size, V gene, CDR3 DNA, CDR3 protein. A D gene is named only where the DNA matches it firmly. Only some rows state a clone size, as once, few, many or a class for expanded clones.

d_call: -
j_call: TRBJ2-2
clone_size: many
v_call: TRBV3-1
cdr3_nt: TGTGCCAGCAGCCAAGCCCTACGTAGCACCGGGGAGCTGTTTTTT
cdr3_aa: CASSQALRSTGELFF

d_call: TRBD2
j_call: TRBJ2-7
clone_size: many
v_call: TRBV30
cdr3_nt: TGTGCCTGGGAGAGGGGGGCAGCGGGACTAGACTTCGACGAGCAGTACTTC
cdr3_aa: CAWERGAAGLDFDEQYF

d_call: -
j_call: TRBJ2-6
clone_size: few
v_call: TRBV6-1
cdr3_nt: TGTGCCAGCAGCCACCCATCCGGGGCCAACGTCCTGACTTTC
cdr3_aa: CASSHPSGANVLTF

d_call: -
j_call: TRBJ2-1
clone_size: -
v_call: TRBV4-1
cdr3_nt: TGCGCCAGCAGCCAAAGAGACAATGAGCAGTTCTTC
cdr3_aa: CASSQRDNEQFF

d_call: TRBD2
j_call: TRBJ2-7
clone_size: many
v_call: TRBV29-1
cdr3_nt: TGCAGCGTTGAAGGGGAGGGAGGGTACGAGCAGTACTTC
cdr3_aa: CSVEGEGGYEQYF

d_call: -
j_call: TRBJ1-4
clone_size: -
v_call: TRBV6-1
cdr3_nt: TGTGCCAGCTCCCCTGGCCGGTCAACTAATGAAAAACTGTTTTTT
cdr3_aa: CASSPGRSTNEKLFF

d_call: TRBD2
j_call: TRBJ2-7
clone_size: -
v_call: TRBV20-1
cdr3_nt: TGCAGTGCAACGCCCGGGGGAGGGAACTACGAGCAGTACTTC
cdr3_aa: CSATPGGGNYEQYF

d_call: TRBD1
j_call: TRBJ1-1
clone_size: many
v_call: TRBV12-3/TRBV12-4
cdr3_nt: TGTGCCAGCAGCCCACCGGGACAGGGCCAAGCTTTCTTT
cdr3_aa: CASSPPGQGQAFF

d_call: -
j_call: TRBJ2-3
clone_size: once
v_call: TRBV30
cdr3_nt: TGTGCCTGGAGTAAGGGGAACCCGGGGTCCCCCACCCGTTATACGCAGTATTTT
cdr3_aa: CAWSKGNPGSPTRYTQYF

d_call: TRBD2
j_call: TRBJ2-7
clone_size: few
v_call: TRBV12-3/TRBV12-4
cdr3_nt: TGTGCCAGCAGTACCTATGGGACTAGCGGGAGCTACGAGCAGTACTTC
cdr3_aa: CASSTYGTSGSYEQYF

d_call: TRBD2
j_call: TRBJ2-7
clone_size: many
v_call: TRBV20-1
cdr3_nt: TGCAGTGCTAGAGACCCTAGCGGGGTCTCCTACGAGCAGTACTTC
cdr3_aa: CSARDPSGVSYEQYF

d_call: TRBD2
j_call: TRBJ2-1
clone_size: -
v_call: TRBV6-5
cdr3_nt: TGTGCCAGCAGTTATCATCCGGGAGGAACAAGGGCACACAATGAGCAGTTCTTC
cdr3_aa: CASSYHPGGTRAHNEQFF

d_call: -
j_call: TRBJ2-1
clone_size: many
v_call: TRBV3-1
cdr3_nt: TGTGCCAGCAGCCAAGAACGAAATTGGGGAGTGGGGTACAATGAGCAGTTCTTC
cdr3_aa: CASSQERNWGVGYNEQFF

d_call: -
j_call: TRBJ2-7
clone_size: many
v_call: TRBV20-1
cdr3_nt: TGCAGTGCTAGAGGATCGGTCGTGGGGCGAGCGGAAATCTGGGACGAGCAGTACTTC
cdr3_aa: CSARGSVVGRAEIWDEQYF

d_call: -
j_call: TRBJ2-1
clone_size: few
v_call: TRBV6-2/TRBV6-3
cdr3_nt: TGTGCCAGCAGTTGGGGACAAGTTAATGAGCAGTTCTTC
cdr3_aa: CASSWGQVNEQFF

d_call: TRBD2
j_call: TRBJ2-1
clone_size: many
v_call: TRBV11-2
cdr3_nt: TGTGCCAGCAGCTTCGCCGGGACTAGCGGGAGCCGGCTTTACAATGAGCAGTTCTTC
cdr3_aa: CASSFAGTSGSRLYNEQFF

d_call: -
j_call: TRBJ1-1
clone_size: many
v_call: TRBV11-3
cdr3_nt: TGTGCCAGCAGTCCCGACAGTAACACTGAAGCTTTCTTT
cdr3_aa: CASSPDSNTEAFF

d_call: -
j_call: TRBJ1-5
clone_size: many
v_call: TRBV7-8
cdr3_nt: TGTGCCAGCAGCTTAGCAGGGACATTAAATAGTCCTCAGCCCCAGCATTTT
cdr3_aa: CASSLAGTLNSPQPQHF

d_call: -
j_call: TRBJ1-5
clone_size: many
v_call: TRBV5-1
cdr3_nt: TGCGCCAGCAGCTATACCCCGGAACGGAATCAGCCCCAGCATTTT
cdr3_aa: CASSYTPERNQPQHF

d_call: TRBD2
j_call: TRBJ2-4
clone_size: many
v_call: TRBV28
cdr3_nt: TGTGCCAGCAAACCCCTAGCGAGGCTAGCGGAGTTAGCCAAAAACATTCAGTACTTC
cdr3_aa: CASKPLARLAELAKNIQYF

d_call: TRBD2
j_call: TRBJ2-7
clone_size: many
v_call: TRBV13
cdr3_nt: TGTGCCAGCAGCAGCCTAACTAGCGATCCCTACGAGCAGTACTTC
cdr3_aa: CASSSLTSDPYEQYF

d_call: -
j_call: TRBJ2-3
clone_size: -
v_call: TRBV5-1
cdr3_nt: TGCGCCAGCAGCTTGAGGGTTAGCGTAGATACGCAGTATTTT
cdr3_aa: CASSLRVSVDTQYF

d_call: TRBD1
j_call: TRBJ1-1
clone_size: -
v_call: TRBV5-6
cdr3_nt: TGTGCCAGCAGCCCTGGGACAGCGAATCTGAACACTGAAGCTTTCTTT
cdr3_aa: CASSPGTANLNTEAFF

d_call: -
j_call: TRBJ2-1
clone_size: many
v_call: TRBV12-3/TRBV12-4
cdr3_nt: TGTGCCAGCAGTTCTATAGGTTACAATGAGCAGTTCTTC
cdr3_aa: CASSSIGYNEQFF

d_call: TRBD2
j_call: TRBJ2-1
clone_size: -
v_call: TRBV4-1
cdr3_nt: TGCGCCAGCAGCCAAGATGAGGGACTAGCGGGAAGCAATGAGCAGTTCTTC
cdr3_aa: CASSQDEGLAGSNEQFF

d_call: -
j_call: TRBJ2-7
clone_size: -
v_call: TRBV5-1
cdr3_nt: TGCGCCAGCAGTCTGGAGGGGGCGGGGGAGCAGTACTTC
cdr3_aa: CASSLEGAGEQYF

d_call: -
j_call: TRBJ2-2
clone_size: -
v_call: TRBV4-2
cdr3_nt: TGTGCCAGCAGCCAAGATTCGCATCCCGGGGAGCTGTTTTTT
cdr3_aa: CASSQDSHPGELFF

d_call: -
j_call: TRBJ2-5
clone_size: -
v_call: TRBV5-1
cdr3_nt: TGCGCCAGCAGAAACAGGGCTGGACCTCAAGAGACCCAGTACTTC
cdr3_aa: CASRNRAGPQETQYF

d_call: TRBD1
j_call: TRBJ2-7
clone_size: many
v_call: TRBV27
cdr3_nt: TGTGCCAGCAGTGCCCGACAGGGAAGCTCCTACGAGCAGTACTTC
cdr3_aa: CASSARQGSSYEQYF

d_call: -
j_call: TRBJ1-4
clone_size: many
v_call: TRBV6-1
cdr3_nt: TGTGCCACCGGAGGGGGAGACGAAAAACTGTTTTTT
cdr3_aa: CATGGGDEKLFF

d_call: -
j_call: TRBJ2-3
clone_size: many
v_call: TRBV29-1
cdr3_nt: TGCAGCGTATTAACCCGGTCACCGCCAGATACGCAGTATTTT
cdr3_aa: CSVLTRSPPDTQYF

d_call: TRBD2
j_call: TRBJ2-2
clone_size: -
v_call: TRBV20-1
cdr3_nt: TGCAGTGCTAGAGATCCGACTAGCGGGAGTTGGGACACCGGGGAGCTGTTTTTT
cdr3_aa: CSARDPTSGSWDTGELFF

d_call: TRBD2
j_call: TRBJ2-5
clone_size: many
v_call: TRBV28
cdr3_nt: TGTGCCAGCAGTCCCGGGACTAGCGGGCCGTACCAAGAGACCCAGTACTTC
cdr3_aa: CASSPGTSGPYQETQYF

d_call: TRBD1
j_call: TRBJ2-7
clone_size: many
v_call: TRBV6-6
cdr3_nt: TGTGCCAGCAGTTACTCGGGCCTAACAGGGGAATTCTACGAGCAGTACTTC
cdr3_aa: CASSYSGLTGEFYEQYF

d_call: TRBD2
j_call: TRBJ2-3
clone_size: few
v_call: TRBV7-9
cdr3_nt: TGTGCCAGCAGCTTTGCGGCGGGAGTGACAGATACGCAGTATTTT
cdr3_aa: CASSFAAGVTDTQYF

d_call: -
j_call: TRBJ2-6
clone_size: few
v_call: TRBV30
cdr3_nt: TGTGCCTGGAGTGCCGACGGGAGTAGCTCTGGGGCCAACGTCCTGACTTTC
cdr3_aa: CAWSADGSSSGANVLTF

d_call: -
j_call: TRBJ2-2
clone_size: few
v_call: TRBV7-3
cdr3_nt: TGTGCCAGCAGCCAATCTGCCGGGGAGCTGTTTTTT
cdr3_aa: CASSQSAGELFF

d_call: -
j_call: TRBJ2-7
clone_size: many
v_call: TRBV9
cdr3_nt: TGTGCCAGCAGCGTAGCTGAGGGTTTCTACGAGCAGTACTTC
cdr3_aa: CASSVAEGFYEQYF

d_call: -
j_call: TRBJ1-1
clone_size: many
v_call: TRBV20-1
cdr3_nt: TGCAGTGCCGTAGGGGATACTGAAGCTTTCTTT
cdr3_aa: CSAVGDTEAFF

d_call: -
j_call: TRBJ2-1
clone_size: few
v_call: TRBV2
cdr3_nt: TGTGCCAGCAGTGGACGCGTTTCCTACAATGAGCAGTTCTTC
cdr3_aa: CASSGRVSYNEQFF

d_call: TRBD2
j_call: TRBJ2-7
clone_size: many
v_call: TRBV27
cdr3_nt: TGTGCCAGCAGTAGAGCCGGGACTAGCGGGAGGTCTCCCTACGAGCAGTACTTC
cdr3_aa: CASSRAGTSGRSPYEQYF

d_call: TRBD1
j_call: TRBJ1-1
clone_size: -
v_call: TRBV19
cdr3_nt: TGTGCCAGTAGGGGACAGAAGAACACTGAAGCTTTCTTT
cdr3_aa: CASRGQKNTEAFF

d_call: -
j_call: TRBJ2-1
clone_size: many
v_call: TRBV12-3/TRBV12-4
cdr3_nt: TGTGCCAGCAGTTCCCCGTCGGGGGTAGCGGTTCACAATGAGCAGTTCTTC
cdr3_aa: CASSSPSGVAVHNEQFF

d_call: -
j_call: TRBJ2-1
clone_size: -
v_call: TRBV9
cdr3_nt: TGTGCCAGCCTCGGTGCGCGTGGGGAGCAGTTCTTC
cdr3_aa: CASLGARGEQFF

d_call: -
j_call: TRBJ2-5
clone_size: many
v_call: TRBV24-1
cdr3_nt: TGTGCCACCAGTGCAGAGGGACGGAGCCAAGAGACCCAGTACTTC
cdr3_aa: CATSAEGRSQETQYF

d_call: -
j_call: TRBJ1-5
clone_size: many
v_call: TRBV5-6
cdr3_nt: TGTGCCAGCAGCTTGAGGGGCAAGAATCAGCCCCAGCATTTT
cdr3_aa: CASSLRGKNQPQHF

d_call: -
j_call: TRBJ1-2
clone_size: -
v_call: TRBV24-1
cdr3_nt: TGTGCCACCAGTGATTTTACCTATGGCTACACCTTC
cdr3_aa: CATSDFTYGYTF

d_call: TRBD1
j_call: TRBJ2-7
clone_size: many
v_call: TRBV7-9
cdr3_nt: TGTGCCAGCAGCTACCCACCGACAGGGCAAGAGCAGTACTTC
cdr3_aa: CASSYPPTGQEQYF

d_call: TRBD1
j_call: TRBJ2-7
clone_size: few
v_call: TRBV12-3/TRBV12-4
cdr3_nt: TGTGCCAGCACTTCCCTCCGACAGGGGCTCTACGAGCAGTACTTC
cdr3_aa: CASTSLRQGLYEQYF

d_call: -
j_call: TRBJ1-1
clone_size: -
v_call: TRBV9
cdr3_nt: TGTGCCAGCAGCGTAGGAGTAGTCAACACTGAAGCTTTCTTT
cdr3_aa: CASSVGVVNTEAFF

d_call: TRBD1
j_call: TRBJ1-1
clone_size: -
v_call: TRBV27
cdr3_nt: TGTGCCAGCAGTAGACCAGACAGGGGTAACACTGAAGCTTTCTTT
cdr3_aa: CASSRPDRGNTEAFF

d_call: TRBD1
j_call: TRBJ2-7
clone_size: few
v_call: TRBV14
cdr3_nt: TGTGCCAGCAGCCTGACAGGGGACCGCTACGAGCAGTACTTC
cdr3_aa: CASSLTGDRYEQYF

d_call: TRBD1
j_call: TRBJ2-5
clone_size: many
v_call: TRBV28
cdr3_nt: TGTGCCACCCGGACAGGGGCTCTCCAAGAGACCCAGTACTTC
cdr3_aa: CATRTGALQETQYF

d_call: TRBD1
j_call: TRBJ2-7
clone_size: many
v_call: TRBV27
cdr3_nt: TGTGCCAGCAGCTCGCAGGGGGCGCGAGAGCAGTACTTC
cdr3_aa: CASSSQGAREQYF

d_call: -
j_call: TRBJ1-1
clone_size: few
v_call: TRBV5-1
cdr3_nt: TGCGCCAGCAGCTCAGCCGGAGGACAGATGAACACTGAAGCTTTCTTT
cdr3_aa: CASSSAGGQMNTEAFF

d_call: -
j_call: TRBJ1-2
clone_size: many
v_call: TRBV24-1
cdr3_nt: TGTGCCACCAGTGGAGACAGGACGGCTTCTAACTATGGCTACACCTTC
cdr3_aa: CATSGDRTASNYGYTF